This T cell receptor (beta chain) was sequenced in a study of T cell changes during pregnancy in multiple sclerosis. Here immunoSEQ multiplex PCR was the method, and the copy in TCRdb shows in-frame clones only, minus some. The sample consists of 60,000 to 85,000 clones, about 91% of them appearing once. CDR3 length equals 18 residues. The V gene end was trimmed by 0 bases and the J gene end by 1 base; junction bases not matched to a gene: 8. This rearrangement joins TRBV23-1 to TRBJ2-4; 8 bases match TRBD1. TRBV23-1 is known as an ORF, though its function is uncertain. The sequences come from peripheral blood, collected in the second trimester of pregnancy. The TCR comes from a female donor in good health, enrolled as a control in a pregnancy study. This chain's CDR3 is CASSQSGDQGAAKNIQYF. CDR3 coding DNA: TGCGCCAGCAGTCAATCAGGGGACCAGGGGGCTGCCAAAAACATTCAGTACTTC.